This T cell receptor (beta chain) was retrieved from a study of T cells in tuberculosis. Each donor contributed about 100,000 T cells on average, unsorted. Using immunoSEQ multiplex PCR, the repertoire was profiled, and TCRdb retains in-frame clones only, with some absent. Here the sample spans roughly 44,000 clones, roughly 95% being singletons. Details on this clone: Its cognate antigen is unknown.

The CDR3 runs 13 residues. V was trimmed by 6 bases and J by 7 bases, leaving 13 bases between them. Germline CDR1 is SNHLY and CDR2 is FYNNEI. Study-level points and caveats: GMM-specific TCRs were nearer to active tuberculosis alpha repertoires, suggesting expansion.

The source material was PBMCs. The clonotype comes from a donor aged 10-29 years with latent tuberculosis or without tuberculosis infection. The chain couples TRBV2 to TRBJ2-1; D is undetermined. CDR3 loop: CASSPPPRNEQFF. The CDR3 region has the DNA TGTGCCAGCAGCCCCCCCCCACGGAATGAGCAGTTCTTC.